These 21 T cell receptor beta chains came from one sample sequenced in a study of cytomegalovirus exposure and HLA in healthy donors. PCR primers comprised 60 Vbeta and 13 Jbeta primers. Assay: immunoSEQ multiplex PCR; the TCRdb copy retains only in-frame clones and omits some. This repertoire shows about 93,000 clones, approximately 68% found once; its top ten account for 5.9%. The specimen was PBMCs. The receptors originated from a boy aged 5-17 years in good health and CMV-seropositive.

V is TRBV5-1 and J is TRBJ2-2, with TRBD2 matching over 7 bases. The CDR3 contains 15 residues. Germline values: CDR1 SGHRS, CDR2 YFSETQ. V was clipped by 4 bases and J by 5 bases; unmatched bases: 8. DNA for the CDR3: TGCGCCAGCAGCGGAAGTGCGGGGGAGACCGGGGAGCTGTTTTTT. Protein sequence: CASSGSAGETGELFF.

This clone has only a few counts. The rearrangement joins TRBV25-1 to TRBJ2-3; 10 nucleotides agree with TRBD1. The ends lost 7 bases at V and 9 bases at J; junction bases unmatched: 7. Germline V lookup: CDR1 MGHDK, CDR2 SYGVNS. This CDR3 is 13 amino acids long. The CDR3 DNA reads as TGTGCCAGCATCATGGGACAGGGGAGGACGCAGTATTTT. It encodes CASIMGQGRTQYF.

This clone was seen more than once but under ten times. The genes are TRBV28 and TRBJ2-1; D gene unclear. The V end lost 1 base, the J end lost 6 bases, and 10 bases lay between the germline ends. Germline V gives CDR1 MDHEN, CDR2 SYDVKM. This CDR3 is built from 14 residues. This CDR3 reads CASSLFRDFNEQFF. CDR3 nucleotide sequence: TGTGCCAGCAGTTTATTTCGAGACTTCAATGAGCAGTTCTTC.

This chain joins TRBV5-1 and TRBJ2-3, with 8 bases that match TRBD1. In germline, CDR1 is SGHRS, CDR2 YFSETQ. The CDR3 extends over 16 amino acids. Trimming removed 4 bases from V and 0 bases from J; junction bases left unmatched: 7. The CDR3 sequence is CASSLDRGPSTDTQYF. CDR3 nucleotide sequence: TGCGCCAGCAGCCTCGACAGGGGCCCTAGCACAGATACGCAGTATTTT.

The rearrangement uses TRBV7-2 and TRBJ2-7, with TRBD2 identical over 14 bases. V shed 0 bases, J shed 2 bases, and the junction held 3 bases outside the gene matches. This CDR3 spans 17 amino acids. Germline assignment: CDR1 SGHTA and CDR2 FQGNSA. CDR3 residues: CASSLAGTSGRPYEQYF. The CDR3 DNA reads as TGTGCCAGCAGCTTAGCGGGGACTAGCGGGAGACCCTACGAGCAGTACTTC.

The CDR3 DNA follows: TGTGCCAGTAGTATAAGGGAGGGAGGCTACACCTTC. This codes for CASSIREGGYTF. The V and J genes are TRBV19 and TRBJ1-2; D is unresolved. V shed 2 bases and J shed 8 bases, with 9 bases lying between them. The CDR3 runs 12 residues. Germline V lookup: CDR1 LNHDA, CDR2 SQIVND (reference sequence).

V usage is TRBV6-1 and J usage is TRBJ1-5; no definite D call. Germline assignment: CDR1 MNHNS and CDR2 SASEGT. V dropped 2 bases and J dropped 0 bases, with 5 bases sitting between them. This CDR3 is 14 amino acids long. CDR3 nucleotides: TGTGCCAGCAGTGAACAGAATAGCAATCAGCCCCAGCATTTT. It encodes CASSEQNSNQPQHF.

The J gene is TRBJ2-5, the V gene TRBV2; tentatively, D is TRBD1 (6 bases). The CDR3 spans 12 residues. V dropped 6 bases and J dropped 2 bases, with 7 bases sitting between them. Germline V gives CDR1 SNHLY, CDR2 FYNNEI. DNA of the CDR3: TGTGCCAGCAGCGACAGGCAAGAGACCCAGTACTTC. This codes for CASSDRQETQYF.

This clone was counted a few times. The V gene is TRBV25-1, the J gene TRBJ2-7; TRBD1 might be the D (6 bases). Trimming shortened V by 3 bases and J by 3 bases, and 9 bases separated the two germline ends. CDR3 size: 13 residues. The germline V gene encodes CDR1 MGHDK and CDR2 SYGVNS. DNA of the CDR3: TGTGCCAGCAGTGACGGACAGAGCTACGAGCAGTACTTC. Protein: CASSDGQSYEQYF.

CDR3 in DNA: TGTGCCAGCAGTTTCATTAGCGGGACCCTCAATGAGCAGTTCTTC. Translation: CASSFISGTLNEQFF. The chain links TRBV28 to TRBJ2-1; 8 bases agree with TRBD2. The ends lost 3 bases at V and 6 bases at J; junction bases unmatched: 7. The CDR3 has 15 residues. Germline CDR1 MDHEN, CDR2 SYDVKM.

This chain connects TRBV5-6 to TRBJ2-4; 7 nucleotides agree with TRBD2. The ends lost 0 bases at V and 1 base at J; junction bases unmatched: 7. Germline V lookup: CDR1 SGHDT, CDR2 YYEEEE. CDR3 length: 17 residues. The CDR3 is CASSLGGLADAKNIQYF. Written as DNA, the CDR3 is TGTGCCAGCAGCTTGGGAGGTCTAGCGGACGCCAAAAACATTCAGTACTTC.

This clone was observed a handful of times. Relative to the germline gene, one junction end is altered; a read error may explain this. The CDR3 protein is CSSSLGGYWQFF. For the CDR3, the DNA is TGTTCCAGCAGCTTAGGCGGGTATTGGCAGTTCTTC. This chain links TRBV7-9 with TRBJ2-1; tentative D call: TRBD2 (5 bases). The CDR3 extends over 12 amino acids. The germline V gene encodes CDR1 SEHNR and CDR2 FQNEAQ (reference sequence).

The sample holds a few counts of this clone. This rearrangement joins TRBV28 to TRBJ1-6; TRBD1 is a possible D gene (5 bases). V was trimmed by 6 bases and J by 10 bases, leaving 10 bases between them. This CDR3 has 12 amino acids. The germline gives CDR1 MDHEN, CDR2 SYDVKM. The CDR3 protein is CASSSGISPLHF. The CDR3 DNA follows: TGTGCCAGCAGCTCAGGGATCTCACCCCTCCACTTT.

This chain uses TRBV21-1 with TRBJ2-7; TRBD2, as called in the table, went unchecked against the DNA. TRBV21-1 is noted as a pseudogene. CDR3 length equals 15 residues. The CDR3 sequence: CASSKAEGTTYEQYF. The CDR3 DNA reads TGTGCCAGCAGCAAAGCGGAGGGAACCACCTACGAGCAGTACTTC.

V is TRBV19 and J is TRBJ2-6; no reliable D call. This CDR3 is built from 15 residues. Trimming shortened V by 7 bases and J by 0 bases, and 10 bases separated the two germline ends. Germline values: CDR1 LNHDA, CDR2 SQIVND (reference sequence). The CDR3 reads CASTTLHSGANVLTF. In nucleotides, the CDR3 is TGTGCCAGTACGACTCTACACTCTGGGGCCAACGTCCTGACTTTC.

This clone was observed a few times. This chain links TRBV10-3 with TRBJ2-7; possibly TRBD1 for D (5 bases). The CDR3 contains 13 residues. Germline V gene lookup returns CDR1 ENHRY and CDR2 SYGVKD. Trimming left V 7 bases short and J 1 base short, with 11 bases between. The CDR3 here is CAITRTKSYEQYF. The CDR3, as DNA: TGTGCCATCACCCGGACAAAATCCTACGAGCAGTACTTC.

The CDR3 is CASSAYGGSSPYEQYF. The CDR3 bases are TGTGCCAGCAGCGCTTACGGAGGCAGTTCACCCTACGAGCAGTACTTC. The V and J genes are TRBV7-6 and TRBJ2-7; a possible D gene is TRBD2 (5 bases). Trimming left V 5 bases short and J 2 bases short, with 19 bases between. This CDR3 spans 16 amino acids. Germline V gene data show CDR1 as SGHVS and CDR2 as FNYEAQ.

J is TRBJ2-1 and V is TRBV9; D ambiguous. Per the germline V gene, CDR1 is SGDLS and CDR2 is YYNGEE. V was clipped by 2 bases and J by 4 bases, with 7 bases between them. The CDR3 loop spans 13 amino acids. CDR3 sequence reads: CASSVGEYNEQFF. The CDR3 coding sequence is TGTGCCAGCAGCGTGGGCGAATACAATGAGCAGTTCTTC.

With regard to this clone: Additional DNA sequences in this sample encode the identical CDR3. The rearrangement links TRBV6-1 to TRBJ1-6, with D possibly matching TRBD1 (5 bases). CDR1 MNHNS and CDR2 SASEGT come from the germline V gene. This CDR3 spans 14 amino acids. This chain's CDR3 is CASSAGPYNSPLHF. CDR3 nucleotide sequence: TGTGCGTCTTCCGCGGGACCCTATAATTCACCCCTCCACTTT.

The CDR3 spells CASSESGTGVHQPQHF. The DNA of the CDR3 is TGTGCCAGCAGTGAATCAGGGACAGGGGTCCATCAGCCCCAGCATTTT. The gene calls are TRBV25-1 and TRBJ1-5; TRBD1 aligns across 10 bases. Germline V gene sequence: CDR1 MGHDK, CDR2 SYGVNS. Losses at the gene ends were 1 base for V and 5 bases for J; bases not matched to a gene: 5. This CDR3 has 16 amino acids.

This clone has just one count. The DNA is left out, because the CDR3 cannot be placed on it with certainty; the CDR3 is given as TCRdb lists it. This chain uses TRBV29-1 with TRBJ1-2; the table's TRBD1 call for D was not verified on the DNA. The CDR3 is 13 amino acids long, termini counted. The germline V gene encodes CDR1 SQVTM and CDR2 ANQGSEA. Here the CDR3 reads CSVAQGIDYGYPF.